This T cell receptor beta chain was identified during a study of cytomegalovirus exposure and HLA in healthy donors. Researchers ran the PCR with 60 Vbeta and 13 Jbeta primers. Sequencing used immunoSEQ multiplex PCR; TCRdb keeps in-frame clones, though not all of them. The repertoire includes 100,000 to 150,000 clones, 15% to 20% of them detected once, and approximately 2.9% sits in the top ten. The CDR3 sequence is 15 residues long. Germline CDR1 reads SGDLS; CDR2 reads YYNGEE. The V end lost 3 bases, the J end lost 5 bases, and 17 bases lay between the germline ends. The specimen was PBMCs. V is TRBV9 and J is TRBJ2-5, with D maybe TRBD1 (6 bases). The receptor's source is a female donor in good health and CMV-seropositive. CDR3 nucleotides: TGTGCCAGCAGCGAGGGGGTAGCCAGTTTGGAGACCCAGTACTTC. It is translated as CASSEGVASLETQYF.